Shown below are 4 T cell receptor beta chains from a single sample sequenced in a study of blood T cell repertoires in COVID-19. The method was immunoSEQ multiplex PCR; TCRdb's version includes in-frame clones alone and lacks a portion of them. The data hold roughly 70,000 clones, with 80% to 85% observed a single time. Sequenced input: peripheral blood. Receptors originate from a human donor in a cohort sampled during active COVID-19.

The chain links TRBV9 to TRBJ2-1, with 11 bases lining up with TRBD2. V shed 3 bases, J shed 12 bases, and the junction held 11 bases outside the gene matches. Looked up from germline, CDR1 is SGDLS and CDR2 is YYNGEE. CDR3 length: 15 amino acids. The CDR3 DNA reads TGTGCCAGCAGCGCCCCCCTAGCGGGGGGTACCGTGCAGTTCTTC. It specifies CASSAPLAGGTVQFF. The full variable domain, in which reference TRBV9 and TRBJ2-1 provide the parts outside the CDR3, is DSGVTQTPKHLITATGQRVTLRCSPRSGDLSVYWYQQSLDQGLQFLIQYYNGEERAKGNILERFSAQQFPDLHSELNLSSLELGDSALYFCASSAPLAGGTVQFFGPGTRLTVL.

The chain is built from TRBV7-2 and TRBJ2-5; 8 bases are a match to TRBD2. With V trimmed by 5 bases and J by 3 bases, 5 bases remained unmatched. This CDR3 comprises 14 residues. CDR1 SGHTA and CDR2 FQGNSA come from the germline V gene. CDR3 nucleotides: TGTGCCAGCAGCCTGGGCGGGGGGAAAGAGACCCAGTACTTC. Translating gives CASSLGGGKETQYF.

This clone was detected only once. CDR3 residues: CASSQVTGSSNQPQHF. DNA of the CDR3: TGCGCCAGCAGCCAAGTTACAGGGTCGAGCAATCAGCCCCAGCATTTT. The chain employs TRBV4-1 and TRBJ1-5, with a tentative D call TRBD1 (6 bases). The CDR3 is 16 residues long. Between the trimmed V and J ends, which lost 1 base and 1 base, there was a span of 11 bases. Germline V CDR1 and CDR2: MGHRA, YSYEKL.

V usage is TRBV4-1 and J usage is TRBJ2-1; TRBD2 matches 8 bases. Trimming cost V 1 base and J 8 bases; bases outside gene matches: 4. The germline gives CDR1 MGHRA, CDR2 YSYEKL. The CDR3 is 14 residues long. Here the CDR3 DNA reads TGCGCCAGCAGCCAAGGTATTAGCGGGGATGAGCAGTTCTTC. It specifies CASSQGISGDEQFF.